The text below deals with one T cell receptor beta chain. What it binds is unknown. According to the study, genomic DNA was the template for TCR beta VDJ and CDR3 profiling. TCRdb reanalysed the reads using MiXCR and keeps one entry per CDR3 protein. Of approximately 170,000 distinct CDR3 sequences listed, about half are singletons. For sequencing, patients were chosen who had shown expansion of CD8+CD57+ cells by flow cytometry. The patients, all of them, had severe acquired aplastic anemia. None of the patients had been given any therapy when their blood was sampled. The sample is drawn from a study of CD8+CD57+ T cells in acquired aplastic anemia. Trimming cost V 7 bases and J 5 bases, with 12 bases left between them. Germline lookup yields CDR1 SNHLY and CDR2 FYNNEI. The CDR3 totals 13 residues. Whole-study findings and limits: Some 31 shared CD8+ CDR3s appeared highly expressed within patients' immunodominant clones.

The sample was sorted CD4+, CD8+, or CD8+CD57+ T cells (not recorded which) from PBMCs. This TCR came from a human donor with aplastic anemia. The rearrangement uses TRBV2 and TRBJ1-5; D is undetermined. This chain's CDR3 is CASTERPDQPQHF. The CDR3 bases are TGTGCCAGCACCGAACGTCCGGATCAGCCCCAGCATTTT.